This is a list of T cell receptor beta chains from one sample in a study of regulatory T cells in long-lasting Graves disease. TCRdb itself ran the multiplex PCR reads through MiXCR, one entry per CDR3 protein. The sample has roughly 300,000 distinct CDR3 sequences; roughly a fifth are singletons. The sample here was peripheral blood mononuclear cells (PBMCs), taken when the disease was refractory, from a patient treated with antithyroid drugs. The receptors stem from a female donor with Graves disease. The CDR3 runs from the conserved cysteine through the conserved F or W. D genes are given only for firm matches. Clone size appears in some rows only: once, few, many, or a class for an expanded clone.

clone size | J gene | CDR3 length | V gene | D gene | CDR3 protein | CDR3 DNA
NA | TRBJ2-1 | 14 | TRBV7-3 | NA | CASSFGGAEYEQFF | TGTGCCAGCAGCTTCGGTGGAGCGGAGTATGAGCAGTTCTTC
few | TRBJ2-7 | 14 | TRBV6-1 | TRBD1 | CASKSGTGTYEQYF | TGTGCCAGCAAAAGTGGGACAGGGACCTACGAGCAGTACTTC
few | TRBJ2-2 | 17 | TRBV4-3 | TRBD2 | CASSQFPSGSDTGELFF | TGCGCCAGCAGCCAATTCCCTAGCGGGAGCGACACCGGGGAGCTGTTTTTT
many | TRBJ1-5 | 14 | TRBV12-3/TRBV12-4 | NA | CASSRSYSNQPQHF | TGTGCCAGCAGTCGGAGCTATAGCAATCAGCCCCAGCATTTT
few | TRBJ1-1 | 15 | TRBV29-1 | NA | CSVVPTHGEGTEAFF | TGCAGCGTTGTACCTACCCACGGGGAAGGCACTGAAGCTTTCTTT
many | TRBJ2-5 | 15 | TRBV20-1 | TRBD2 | CSAPPMTSGQETQYF | TGCAGTGCCCCGCCTATGACTAGCGGTCAAGAGACCCAGTACTTC
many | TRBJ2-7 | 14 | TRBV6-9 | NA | CASSYEQDSYEQYF | TGTGCCAGCAGTTACGAGCAGGACTCCTACGAGCAGTACTTC
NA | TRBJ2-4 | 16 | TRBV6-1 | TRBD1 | CASSVPGTGGANIQYF | TGTGCCAGCAGTGTTCCCGGGACAGGGGGCGCAAACATTCAGTACTTC
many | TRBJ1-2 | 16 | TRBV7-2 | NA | CASSLVASSGTYGYTF | TGTGCCAGCAGCTTAGTCGCCTCGTCGGGGACCTATGGCTACACCTTC
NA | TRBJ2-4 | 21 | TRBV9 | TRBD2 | CASSPGGGLAGGETAKNIQYF | TGTGCCAGCAGCCCAGGGGGTGGACTAGCGGGAGGGGAGACAGCCAAAAACATTCAGTACTTC
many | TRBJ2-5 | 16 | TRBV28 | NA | CASSIPSGYTQETQYF | TGTGCCAGCAGTATACCATCAGGGTACACGCAAGAGACCCAGTACTTC
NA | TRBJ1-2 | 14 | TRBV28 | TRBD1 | CASNRDRGRDGYTF | TGTGCCAGCAACCGGGACAGGGGGCGGGATGGCTACACCTTC
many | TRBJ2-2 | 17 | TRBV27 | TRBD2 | CASRTRTSGGNTGELFF | TGTGCCAGCAGAACCCGGACTAGCGGAGGCAACACCGGGGAGCTGTTTTTT
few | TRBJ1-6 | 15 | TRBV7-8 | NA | CASSLGQTENSPLHF | TGTGCCAGCAGTCTTGGACAGACCGAAAATTCACCCCTCCACTTT
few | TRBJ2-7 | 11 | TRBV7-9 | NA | CASTHGGEQYF | TGTGCCAGCACCCATGGAGGGGAGCAGTACTTC
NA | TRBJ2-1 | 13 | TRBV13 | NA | CASSLASGGEQFF | TGTGCCAGCAGCCTCGCCAGTGGGGGCGAGCAGTTCTTC
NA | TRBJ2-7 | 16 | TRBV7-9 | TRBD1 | CASSLVAGTGLYEQYF | TGTGCCAGCAGCTTAGTCGCCGGGACAGGCCTCTACGAGCAGTACTTC